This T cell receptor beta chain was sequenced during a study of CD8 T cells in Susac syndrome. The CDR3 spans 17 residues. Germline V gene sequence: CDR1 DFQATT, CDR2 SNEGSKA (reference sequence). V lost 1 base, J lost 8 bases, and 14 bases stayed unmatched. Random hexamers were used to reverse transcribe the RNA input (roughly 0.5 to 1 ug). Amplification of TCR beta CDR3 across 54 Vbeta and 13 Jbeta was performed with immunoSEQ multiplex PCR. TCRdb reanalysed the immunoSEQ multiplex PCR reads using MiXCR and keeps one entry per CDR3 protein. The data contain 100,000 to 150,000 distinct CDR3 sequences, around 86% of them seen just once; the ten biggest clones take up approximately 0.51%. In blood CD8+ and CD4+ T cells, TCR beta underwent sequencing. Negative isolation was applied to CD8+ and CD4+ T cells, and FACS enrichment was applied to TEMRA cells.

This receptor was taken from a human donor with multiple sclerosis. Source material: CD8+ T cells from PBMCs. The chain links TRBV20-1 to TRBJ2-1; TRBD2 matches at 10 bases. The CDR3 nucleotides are TGCAGTGCTAGAGGATACTTCAGCGGGGGGGCCACCTATGAGCAGTTCTTC. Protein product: CSARGYFSGGATYEQFF.